What follows describes a single T cell receptor (beta chain). The data belong to a study of CD8 T cells in Susac syndrome. Germline CDR1 and CDR2: SGHRS and YFSETQ. Trimming removed 2 bases at V and 10 bases at J, with 13 bases between. CDR3 length: 13 amino acids. Reverse transcription used roughly 0.5 to 1 ug RNA and random hexamers. TCRdb redid the calling of the immunoSEQ multiplex PCR reads with MiXCR, one entry per CDR3 protein. The table includes about 160,000 distinct CDR3 sequences, around 95% detected once. Sequencing input: CD4+ T cells from PBMCs. The receptor was isolated from a human donor with Susac syndrome. This chain connects TRBV5-1 to TRBJ2-1, with D perhaps TRBD2 (5 bases). The CDR3 DNA is TGCGCCAGCAGCTTAACCTACGCTAGCGAGCAGTTCTTC. Amino acid sequence: CASSLTYASEQFF.